The 26 T cell receptor beta chains below come from one sample, sequenced in a study of beta chain features in type 1 diabetes. TCRB transcripts that were expressed got sequenced, as all of the isolated RNA had been reverse transcribed. Sequenced by immunoSEQ multiplex PCR; TCRdb stores in-frame clones only, minus some. Of 250,000 to 350,000 clones in the sample, around an eighth were seen once. The study, taken as a whole, reports: Moderately but significantly shorter TCRB CDR3s were found in Type 1 diabetes patients in all four CD4+ subsets.

Antigens for these TCRs are unknown. The material sequenced was naive CD4+ T cells from blood. The origin of the receptors is a man in his thirties or forties with type 1 diabetes.

This chain links TRBV11-2 with TRBJ2-5, with D perhaps matching TRBD1 (5 bases). The CDR3 has 13 amino acids. Between the trimmed V and J ends, which lost 2 bases and 5 bases, there was a span of 9 bases. Germline V gene data show CDR1 as SGHAT and CDR2 as FQNNGV. This CDR3 is CASSLRGWETQYF. In nucleotides, the CDR3 is TGTGCCAGCAGCTTAAGGGGTTGGGAGACCCAGTACTTC.

J is TRBJ2-1 and V is TRBV6-5; 13 nucleotides align to TRBD2. This CDR3 is built from 14 residues. The germline CDR1 and CDR2 sequences are MNHEY and SVGAGI. V shed 5 bases and J 11 bases; nucleotides not matched to a gene: 6. The CDR3 sequence is CASSTTSGRGQQFF. The CDR3 DNA follows: TGTGCCAGCAGTACCACTAGCGGGAGGGGCCAGCAGTTCTTC.

The chain couples TRBV10-3 to TRBJ2-7; 7 nucleotides align to TRBD1. The CDR3 is 15 amino acids. Unmatched junction bases numbered 11, after V lost 6 bases and J lost 3 bases. CDR1 and CDR2 (germline): ENHRY, SYGVKD. For the CDR3, the DNA is TGTGCCATCAGAGCCGAGACAGGGTTAGACTACGAGCAGTACTTC. This encodes CAIRAETGLDYEQYF.

V gene TRBV7-3 combines with J gene TRBJ2-1, with 12 nucleotides matching TRBD2. V shed 5 bases and J 7 bases; nucleotides not matched to a gene: 3. The CDR3 runs to 14 residues. Germline CDR1 reads SGHTA; CDR2 reads FQGTGA. The CDR3 region has the DNA TGTGCCAGCAGCCGGACTAGCGGGAATAATGAGCAGTTCTTC. This encodes CASSRTSGNNEQFF.

This clone has just a few counts. J is TRBJ2-1 and V is TRBV5-1; 9 bases are shared with TRBD1. V lost 3 bases to trimming and J lost 12 bases; unmatched junction nucleotides: 10. In germline, CDR1 is SGHRS, CDR2 YFSETQ. This CDR3 spans 14 amino acids. The CDR3 sequence: CASSSPGQGGGQFF. The CDR3 DNA follows: TGCGCCAGCAGCTCCCCGGGACAGGGAGGAGGGCAGTTCTTC.

This clone has just a few counts. The rearrangement uses TRBV5-4 and TRBJ2-3, with 13 bases lining up with TRBD2. The CDR3 extends over 17 amino acids. Germline V CDR1 and CDR2: SGHNT, YYREEE (reference sequence). The J segment lost 0 bases and the V segment lost 1 base, leaving 2 bases of the junction unmatched. The CDR3 DNA reads TGTGCCAGCAGCTTGCGACTAGCGGGGGGTAGCACAGATACGCAGTATTTT. Amino acids: CASSLRLAGGSTDTQYF.

The table lists this clone with a few counts. The chain uses TRBV7-9 and TRBJ2-3, with TRBD2 matching 9 bases. Germline V CDR1 and CDR2: SEHNR, FQNEAQ (reference sequence). The trim removed 11 bases at V and 1 base at J, leaving 10 bases unmatched. This CDR3 region has 15 residues. CDR3 sequence (DNA): TGTGCCTGCCGACAGGTAGCGGGGGGCACAGATACGCAGTATTTT. It encodes CACRQVAGGTDTQYF.

This clone was detected a few times. One end of the junction does not line up with germline, which may come from a read error. V gene TRBV29-1 combines with J gene TRBJ1-1; D is undetermined. The germline V gene has CDR1 SQVTM and CDR2 ANQGSEA. CDR3 size: 11 residues. The CDR3 spells CRVVLNTEAFF. The CDR3, as DNA: TGCAGGGTTGTCTTGAACACTGAAGCTTTCTTT.

This chain links TRBV4-2 with TRBJ2-5, with no clear D. The CDR3 runs to 14 residues. V was cut by 0 bases and J by 3 bases, with 8 bases left in between. Germline CDR1 LGHNA, CDR2 YNFKEQ. In nucleotides, the CDR3 is TGTGCCAGCAGCCAAGAGCGGCAAAAAGAGACCCAGTACTTC. Amino acid sequence: CASSQERQKETQYF.

V usage is TRBV29-1 and J usage is TRBJ2-3; 8 nucleotides align to TRBD1. Germline-derived CDR1 and CDR2 are SQVTM and ANQGSEA. V dropped 8 bases and J dropped 3; count of bases not matched to a gene: 4. This CDR3 is 12 amino acids long. DNA of the CDR3: TGCAGCCTAGACAGGGGAACAGATACGCAGTATTTT. Translated, it gives CSLDRGTDTQYF.

This clone was observed a handful of times. The V gene is TRBV28, the J gene TRBJ2-1, with D possibly TRBD2 on 6 matching bases. CDR1 and CDR2 from the germline V gene are MDHEN and SYDVKM. V was clipped by 4 bases and J by 6 bases, with 13 bases between them. This CDR3 is 14 amino acids long. This CDR3 is CASSSGSIRNEQFF. CDR3 in DNA: TGTGCCAGCAGTTCCGGGAGCATTCGCAATGAGCAGTTCTTC. Variable domain in full (rest from reference TRBV28 and TRBJ2-1): DVKVTQSSRYLVKRTGEKVFLECVQDMDHENMFWYRQDPGLGLRLIYFSYDVKMKEKGDIPEGYSVSREKKERFSLILESASTNQTSMYLCASSSGSIRNEQFFGPGTRLTVL.

The V and J genes are TRBV18 and TRBJ2-7; the match to TRBD1 covers 12 bases. This CDR3 comprises 16 residues. Germline CDR1 and CDR2: KGHSH and LQKENI. Trimming took 4 bases from V and 5 from J; bases not matched to a gene: 9. The CDR3 spells CASSRGTGGAGDEQYF. CDR3 nucleotides: TGTGCCAGCTCACGGGGGACAGGGGGCGCGGGAGACGAGCAGTACTTC. Drawing the rest from reference TRBV18 and TRBJ2-7, the complete variable domain is NAGVMQNPRHLVRRRGQEARLRCSPMKGHSHVYWYRQLPEEGLKFMVYLQKENIIDESGMPKERFSAEFPKEGPSILRIQQVVRGDSAAYFCASSRGTGGAGDEQYFGPGTRLTVT.

Notes on this clone: The junction departs from the called germline gene at one end, perhaps through a read error. This rearrangement joins TRBV7-9 to TRBJ1-1; 8 nucleotides agree with TRBD1. Germline V gives CDR1 SEHNR, CDR2 FQNEAQ (reference sequence). This CDR3 contains 12 residues. CDR3 bases: TGTGCCATACGGACAGGGAACTCTGAAGCTTTCTTT. Translation: CAIRTGNSEAFF.

This chain uses TRBV6-1 with TRBJ1-1; D is ambiguous. This CDR3 region has 13 residues. With 4 bases removed from V and 0 bases from J, the gap between germline ends came to 6 bases. Germline V gene sequence: CDR1 MNHNS, CDR2 SASEGT. The CDR3 nucleotides are TGTGCCAGCAGTGGAAGCCTGAACACTGAAGCTTTCTTT. It is translated as CASSGSLNTEAFF.

This clone has just a few counts. CDR3 amino acids: CASSQQGTGHGYTF. CDR3 in DNA: TGCGCCAGCAGCCAACAAGGGACAGGGCATGGCTACACCTTC. The gene calls are TRBV4-3 and TRBJ1-2; 9 nucleotides match TRBD1. After removal of 2 bases from V and 6 bases from J, the junction contained 4 bases not matched to a gene. The length of the CDR3 is 14 residues. The germline gives CDR1 LGHNA, CDR2 YSLEER.

This clone was seen only a few times. The chain uses TRBV27 and TRBJ2-7, with D possibly TRBD2 on 6 matching bases. Trimming pared 6 bases from V and 7 bases from J, leaving 22 bases between. The CDR3 extends over 15 amino acids. CDR1 is MNHEY, CDR2 SMNVEV, per germline (reference sequence). CDR3 protein: CASSSPRAGFSEQYF. As DNA, the CDR3 is TGTGCCAGCAGCTCCCCACGGGCGGGATTTAGTGAGCAGTACTTC.

This chain uses TRBV30 with TRBJ2-1; 11 bases align to TRBD2. CDR1 and CDR2 (germline): GTSNPN, SVGIG (reference sequence). This CDR3 contains 14 residues. Trimming removed 8 bases from V and 4 bases from J; junction bases left unmatched: 7. CDR3 nucleotide sequence: TGTGCCGGAACCGGGACTAGCGGATACAATGAGCAGTTCTTC. Protein sequence: CAGTGTSGYNEQFF.

This clone came up a few times. V usage is TRBV30 and J usage is TRBJ1-1; D is possibly TRBD1 (6 bases). Germline assignment: CDR1 GTSNPN and CDR2 SVGIG (reference sequence). The CDR3 runs 12 residues. With 4 bases removed from V and 11 bases from J, the gap between germline ends came to 17 bases. CDR3 in amino acids: CAWKATGTKAFF. CDR3 bases: TGTGCCTGGAAGGCAACAGGGACAAAGGCTTTCTTT.

The chain couples TRBV23-1 to TRBJ2-1; 8 bases map to TRBD2. TRBV23-1 is designated an ORF whose function remains uncertain. The J segment lost 4 bases and the V segment lost 7 bases, leaving 12 bases of the junction unmatched. This CDR3 spans 16 amino acids. CDR3 sequence: CASKKGCGRLYNEQFF. In DNA form, the CDR3 reads TGCGCCAGCAAAAAGGGATGCGGGAGGCTATACAATGAGCAGTTCTTC.

This clone showed up just a few times. This chain connects TRBV27 to TRBJ2-1, with 9 bases matching TRBD2. The CDR3 is 16 residues long. Germline V gene lookup returns CDR1 MNHEY and CDR2 SMNVEV (reference sequence). The V segment lost 4 bases and the J segment 7 bases; nucleotides outside the gene matches: 11. The CDR3 DNA reads as TGTGCCAGCAGTTCTAGGGGCGGGAGGGCACTAAATGAGCAGTTCTTC. Protein product: CASSSRGGRALNEQFF.

This clone was recorded a few times. The chain joins TRBV4-2 to TRBJ2-3; weak D call: TRBD2 (6 bases). CDR1 and CDR2 from the germline V gene are LGHNA and YNFKEQ. The CDR3 runs 15 residues. With 5 bases removed from V and 1 base from J, the gap between germline ends came to 13 bases. CDR3: CASSYKGEGTDTQYF. The DNA of the CDR3 is TGTGCCAGCAGCTATAAAGGGGAGGGCACAGATACGCAGTATTTT.

This clone was observed a handful of times. The rearrangement links TRBV19 to TRBJ2-7; 8 positions agree with TRBD1. Germline CDR1 and CDR2: LNHDA and SQIVND (reference sequence). V was pared by 9 bases and J by 0 bases, with 7 bases of the junction left unmatched. This CDR3 has 14 residues. This CDR3 reads CASPRTGSSYEQYF. The CDR3 DNA sequence: TGTGCCAGCCCTAGGACAGGGAGCTCCTACGAGCAGTACTTC.

The gene calls are TRBV30 and TRBJ1-5; D gene ambiguous. Trimming took 1 base from V and 6 from J, leaving 10 bases between them. This CDR3 is 13 amino acids long. Germline V CDR1 and CDR2: GTSNPN, SVGIG (reference sequence). For the CDR3, the DNA is TGTGCCTGGAGTGAAGGAACGGGTCAGCCCCAGCATTTT. The encoded protein is CAWSEGTGQPQHF.

This clone was observed a few times. J is TRBJ2-7 and V is TRBV18; maybe TRBD2 (5 bases). Trimming removed 5 bases at V and 7 bases at J, with 12 bases between. The CDR3 runs to 12 residues. In germline, CDR1 is KGHSH, CDR2 LQKENI. DNA of the CDR3: TGTGCCAGCTCAGCAACCCCGGGGGAGCAGTACTTC. It encodes CASSATPGEQYF.

This rearrangement joins TRBV2 to TRBJ1-1; D ambiguous. V was trimmed by 3 bases and J by 2 bases, leaving 7 bases between them. Germline V gene lookup returns CDR1 SNHLY and CDR2 FYNNEI. The CDR3 consists of 13 residues. For the CDR3, the DNA is TGTGCCAGCAGTGAGTCGAGAAACACTGAAGCTTTCTTT. It codes for CASSESRNTEAFF.

This clone has only a few counts. The CDR3 protein is CASSVAGVEGNEQFF. CDR3 nucleotides: TGTGCCAGCAGCGTAGCGGGAGTAGAGGGCAATGAGCAGTTCTTC. The chain couples TRBV11-2 to TRBJ2-1; 9 bases are shared with TRBD2. This CDR3 comprises 15 residues. V shed 5 bases and J 6 bases; nucleotides not matched to a gene: 8. Germline values: CDR1 SGHAT, CDR2 FQNNGV.